Reported below is one T cell receptor (beta chain). An end of the junction differs from the germline gene, which may be a read error. The same CDR3 also results from other DNA sequences found in this sample. This specimen belongs to a study of radiotherapy plus CTLA-4 blockade in lung cancer. Study-wide context: Overall, 18% of patients showed an objective response, while about 30% attained disease control.

With ipilimumab providing CTLA-4 blockade, focal radiation was administered to patients who had chemo-refractory metastatic non-small-cell lung cancer. The data were produced by immunoSEQ multiplex PCR, yet TCRdb's version contains in-frame clones alone and is incomplete. The table shows about 98,000 clones, with about 91% occurring only once. The sample in question was peripheral blood, obtained from a patient treated with radiotherapy plus ipilimumab. This receptor was taken from a human donor with non-small cell lung cancer that progressed on radiotherapy plus ipilimumab.

The CDR3: CAITPQPSHIGTEAFF. For the CDR3, the DNA is TGCGCCATCACCCCCCAGCCATCACACATCGGGACTGAAGCTTTCTTT. The V and J genes are TRBV7-9 and TRBJ1-1, with unresolved D. This CDR3 is built from 16 residues. The V gene's germline CDR1 is SEHNR and CDR2 FQNEAQ (reference sequence). Supplemented by reference TRBV7-9 and TRBJ1-1, the full variable domain reads DTGVSQNPRHKITKRGQNVTFRCDPISEHNRLYWYRQTLGQGPEFLTYFQNEAQLEKSRLLSDRFSAERPKGSFSTLEIQRTEQGDSAMYLCAITPQPSHIGTEAFFGQGTRLTVV.